Only a few counts were recorded for the clone carrying this T cell receptor (beta chain). The antigen is unknown. Researchers reported that TCR beta cDNA libraries carried unique molecular identifiers. MiXCR, run by TCRdb on the PCR reads, gives a single entry per CDR3 protein. The table shows about 180,000 distinct CDR3 sequences, with 25% to 35% occurring only once. This entry comes from a study of post-analysis software for immune sequencing data. Study-level results: When patients were compared with controls, about 5 TRBV segments were more frequent, TRBV5-6, TRBV5-1 and TRBV20-1 among them.

Trimming shortened V by 7 bases and J by 6 bases, and 7 bases separated the two germline ends. The CDR3 runs to 11 residues. Germline V CDR1 and CDR2: KGHDR, SFDVKD. This sequence joins TRBV24-1 and TRBJ2-3; no reliable D call. The sequenced sample consisted of blood. This clonotype originated in a girl aged 5-17 years with multiple sclerosis. The CDR3 DNA reads as TGTGCCACCAGGACGCAGGATACGCAGTATTTT. It encodes CATRTQDTQYF.